The entry below describes one TCR beta chain. Its specific antigen is unknown. Nothing much larger sits one base from this clone, and base qualities are not available. This sample includes further DNA sequences coding for the same CDR3. This record comes from a study of cytomegalovirus exposure and HLA in healthy donors (dated by TCRdb to 2016 to 2017). With respect to the entire study: An earlier analysis of fewer than 750 of the donors reported 276 Gb of sequence data and some 110 million unique TCR beta sequences obtained from about 180 million T cells. An early release covering 500 to 750 HLA-typed donors comprised about 300 gigabases of sequencing data and about 90 million unique TCR sequences. Of the roughly 400 genotyped donors, roughly 76% were placed in the genetic ancestry cluster associated with self-reported Caucasian donors. The aim of the study was to test whether cataloging public T cell receptors could identify signatures of past pathogen exposure. Using immunosequencing, the study profiled T cell repertoires from around 680 subjects and related those repertoires to cytomegalovirus serostatus. In addition to the first cohort of roughly 670 subjects, a separate validation cohort of around 110 different subjects was used. The study combined high-throughput TCR immunosequencing, statistical association of individual TCRs with disease status, and machine learning to predict cytomegalovirus infection status. In a later analysis, previously published TCR beta repertoires from about 670 donors were re-analyzed and high-resolution HLA genotyping was added so that TCR occurrence patterns could be studied. Rather than drawing on any new phenotypic data, the later analysis identified candidate immune exposures from TCR beta sequences and the way those sequences occurred across donors. In an earlier analysis of a few hundred of the donors, high-throughput TCR beta sequencing was used to judge whether each TCR beta V gene segment behaved as functional or pseudogenic. Donor age, sex, ethnicity and CMV serostatus were compiled alongside the repertoire data. A later genetic analysis took genome-wide SNP genotypes for about 65% of the roughly 670 donors and used that subset as a discovery cohort. Every repertoire in the discovery cohort had been generated on one and the same sequencing platform. Class I and class II HLA loci were covered by the typing at four-digit resolution. Typing coverage varied by locus: roughly 629-630 donors for A, B, C, DRB1 and DQB1; 500 to 550 for DQA1; nearly 610 for DPA1; approximately 450 for DPB1. Because of strong linkage in the cohort, a handful of DR-DQ haplotypes were treated as single units for association and clustering. Across 398 genotyped donors of the cohort, an average of roughly 250,000 unique TCR beta nucleotide sequences per donor were sequenced, and 15% to 20% of those sequences were non-productive. The paper's findings and limits, for the study overall: In a later analysis, the rate of TCR association differed among HLA loci, with DRB1 alleles having the most associated TCRs and HLA-C alleles having the fewest. A later analysis found that HLA-associated TCR beta chains were more clonally expanded and had lower generation probabilities than equally common non-associated chains. V-gene and J-gene trimming of TCR beta chains was associated with a missense DCLRE1C variant in a later genetic analysis, and the association was replicated in an independent cohort. Because some donors lacked HLA typing at each locus, the association tests relied only on the typed subset. While some public TCRs were present in many individuals, most TCR sequences turned up only very rarely across donors. In a later analysis, several top co-occurrence clusters were reported to appear linked to parvovirus B19, influenza, CMV and Epstein-Barr virus. In vitro tests confirmed that a few of the cytomegalovirus-associated TCR beta chains recognize cytomegalovirus antigens. The only immune exposure information available for the cohort was CMV serostatus. A later analysis associated about 16,000 TCR beta sequences with specific HLA alleles at a false discovery rate of 0.05. Because the 87-base-pair reads could not distinguish some IMGT-functional V segments, including TRBV6-2 and TRBV6-3, those segments were excluded. Cytomegalovirus status was reported to be diagnosed by the classifier with high specificity and sensitivity in both the original and validation cohorts. A cluster of highly shared sequence variants was judged likely to represent a technical artifact of the sequencing pipeline. In an earlier analysis of 587 of the donors, most TCR beta V segments were observed in productive rearrangements about 87% or about 30% of the time, broadly matching IMGT annotations. In this cohort, only TCR beta chains were sequenced, and detectable features were limited by the absence of alpha or paired-chain data. When HLA alleles, especially DR and DQ, strongly co-occurred, attributing TCR associations to individual alleles was difficult. According to a later genetic analysis, donors in an Asian-associated ancestry cluster had fewer N-insertions in productive TCRs than the approximately 700-donor mean. The authors suggested that the approach could potentially be extended to other disease states and immunological phenotypes. Because counts were too low, seventeen rarely observed V segments, including chromosome 9 orphons, were excluded from the earlier analysis of fewer than 650 of the donors. The study listed 164 TCR beta chains as associated with cytomegalovirus. Linkage disequilibrium might explain the correlated functional status among segregating V segments, but an unknown experimental factor could not be ruled out. Roughly uniform sequencing depth across donors was assumed in presence/absence analyses, although this assumption may not hold. A further reported finding was that TCR beta sequences accurately predicted the HLA-A and HLA-B alleles for most subjects in the first cohort. In a later analysis, most CMV-associated TCR beta chains were found to appear HLA-restricted, with HLA associations seemingly driven largely by CMV exposure.

The germline V gene supplies CDR1 SGDLS and CDR2 YYNGEE. The CDR3, cysteine through phenylalanine, is 12 amino acids long. The sequence is cut down to CDR3 DNA, 36 bases in frame from base 1. The trim is 3 bases for V and 5 bases for J, with a gap of 8 bases between the germline ends. The cohort comprised several hundred healthy bone marrow donors. At the time of sampling, all cohort members were nominally healthy, though unrecorded immune exposures were likely present. The donor was CMV seropositive and belonged to the group of 250 to 300 seropositive cohort members. Each donor provided a peripheral blood sample, and peripheral blood mononuclear cells were used for TCR beta sequencing. The Qiagen DNeasy Blood Extraction Kit was used to extract genomic DNA from the blood cell samples. Library construction relied on the immunoSEQ multiplex PCR assay. For the multiplex PCR, a mixture combining 60 forward primers for TCR Vbeta segments and 13 reverse primers for TCR Jbeta segments was used. Amplification of the CDR3 region of rearranged TCR beta genes was performed with a multiplex PCR assay on genomic DNA. The amplified TCR beta libraries were sequenced on the Illumina HiSeq System as 87-base-pair reads. The authors' analysis ran thus. In a later analysis, 77 million or so unique TCR beta chains were counted across the 650 to 750 repertoires, and approximately 11 million of these chains were shared by at least two donors. Raw reads were error-corrected and collapsed into unique sequences with a nearest-neighbor algorithm that merged closely related sequences to remove PCR and sequencing errors. CDR3 sequences were aligned to IMGT reference sequences to assign V, D and J gene segments. For a sequence to be retained, at least a six-nucleotide match to both a V gene segment and a J gene segment was required. A rearrangement was called productive if the CDR3 had no stop codons and remained in frame with V and J, and every other rearrangement was called non-productive. CDR3 was defined according to IMGT convention as the region running from the second conserved V-encoded cysteine to the conserved J-encoded phenylalanine. In an earlier analysis of around 640 of the donors, sequences lacking an unambiguous match to a single V gene segment were excluded. An earlier analysis of almost 600 of the donors classified V segments as functional when productive rearrangements were above 56.7% and as segregating when the standard deviation between donors was above 5%. A statistical classification framework was built to diagnose cytomegalovirus status from the catalog of TCR beta chain sequences. In a later analysis, TCR nucleotide sequences were compared against IMGT/GENE-DB human TR gene sequences so that V and J genes could be assigned. In a later analysis, CDR3 sequences and most-parsimonious VDJ recombination scenarios were assigned using the TCRdist pipeline. A later analysis defined each TCR beta chain by its CDR3 amino acid sequence plus V-gene family, and excluded reads lacking a unique V-gene family. As a way to deal with suspected cross-contamination and a sequencing artifact, a later analysis dropped roughly 620 nucleotide sequences that were highly shared and had low generation probability. In a later analysis, a clonal expansion index for each public chain was calculated from normalized within-repertoire ranks of inferred template counts. Generation probabilities in a later analysis came from a VDJ recombination model fitted to out-of-frame rearrangements, and those results were checked against IGoR. Hypergeometric tests were used in a later analysis to score TCR-TCR, TCR-HLA and TCR-CMV co-occurrence, with a repertoire-size bias correction applied to the TCR pairs. False discovery rates were estimated in a later analysis by permuting HLA or CMV assignments 20 times. In a later analysis, co-occurring TCRs were grouped using DBSCAN, and TCRdist sequence similarity was added for clustering within HLA-allele-positive subsets. Repertoires with fewer than 30,000 or more than 120,000 public chains were left out of co-occurrence clustering, as were four to six repertoires with anomalous nucleotide sharing. The clones in this table, taken by TCRdb from immuneACCESS, are in-frame only. Not every clone is retained; where verified, under half of the shortfall comes from an unresolved V gene, and the cause of the rest is unknown. The V and J calls and clone size were taken over from that table, and D and trimming were inferred from the DNA. Present in this sample are 200,000 to 250,000 clones, about 86% of which were seen just once. About 7.3% of the sample belongs to the ten largest clones.

The rearranged segments are TRBV9 and TRBJ2-5, and possibly TRBD2, on 7 matching bases. This sequence was found in a woman aged 60-75 years in good health and CMV-seropositive. Sequenced sample: PBMCs. Read as DNA, the sequence is TGTGCCAGCAGCGAGGGGGGGGAGACCCAGTACTTC. This is translated as CASSEGGETQYF.